This entry features one T cell receptor beta chain sequence. This record belongs to a study of blood T cell repertoires in COVID-19. Background on the study: Donors in the United States, Italy and Spain gave samples during acute or convalescent COVID-19. From T cells, B-cell-depleted T cells, or PBMCs came the material, which was cDNA or gDNA.

There are 16 residues in the CDR3. Unmatched junction bases numbered 7, after V lost 1 base and J lost 4 bases. Germline V lookup: CDR1 SGHTA, CDR2 FQGNSA. Original processing methods: By means of reference gene primer amplification, nucleated cell counts were estimated. Only in-frame clones appear in the TCRdb table, and some are missing; sequencing was by immunoSEQ multiplex PCR. The V and J calls and clone size were taken over from that table, and D and trimming were inferred from the DNA. The table lists about 170,000 clones, about 80% of them singletons, with 22% in the top ten. This receptor was taken from a woman aged 80 or over with acute or convalescent COVID-19. Sequencing input: peripheral blood. This chain uses TRBV7-2 with TRBJ2-5; 9 bases line up with TRBD2. CDR3 residues: CASSLEYAGGGETQYF. CDR3 nucleotide sequence: TGTGCCAGCAGCTTAGAGTACGCGGGAGGGGGAGAGACCCAGTACTTC.